The present TCR beta chain was sequenced within a study of OX40 agonist ivuxolimab in advanced cancers. This table comes from immunoSEQ multiplex PCR, and its TCRdb copy is limited to in-frame clones, with some not included. The repertoire holds some 96,000 clones, with 85% to 95% as singletons. Germline V gene lookup returns CDR1 WNHNN and CDR2 SYGVQD (reference sequence). This CDR3 has 12 residues. Trimming cost V 6 bases and J 9 bases, with 15 bases left between them. The rearrangement joins TRBV10-1 to TRBJ2-7; D ambiguous. The source is an adult with an advanced solid tumor such as melanoma, head and neck, liver or kidney cancer. Sequencing was performed on CD4+ or CD8+ T cells sorted from blood, taken in a trial of the OX40 agonist ivuxolimab. The CDR3 bases are TGCGCCAGCAGCAAAGAAGGACCTGGGCAGTACTTC. Residues: CASSKEGPGQYF.